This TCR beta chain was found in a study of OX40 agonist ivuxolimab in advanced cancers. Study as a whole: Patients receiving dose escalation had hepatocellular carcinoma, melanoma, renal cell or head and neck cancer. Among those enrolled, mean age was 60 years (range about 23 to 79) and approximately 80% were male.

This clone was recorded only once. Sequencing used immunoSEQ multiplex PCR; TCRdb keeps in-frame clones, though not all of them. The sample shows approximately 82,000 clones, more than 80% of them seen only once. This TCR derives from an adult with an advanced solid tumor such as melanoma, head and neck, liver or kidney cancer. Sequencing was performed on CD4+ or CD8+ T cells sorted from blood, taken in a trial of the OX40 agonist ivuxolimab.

The DNA of the CDR3 is TGTGCCAGCAGCCAAGATAAGGGGCCCTATGGCTACACCTTC. It yields the protein CASSQDKGPYGYTF. The chain is built from TRBV4-2 and TRBJ1-2; tentatively, D is TRBD1 (5 bases). Trimming removed 0 bases from V and 4 bases from J, with 9 bases in between. Germline-derived CDR1 and CDR2 are LGHNA and YNFKEQ. This CDR3 contains 14 residues.